This T cell receptor (beta chain) was observed in a study of STAT3 mutations in large granular lymphocyte leukemia. Study-wide results and caveats: In T-cell large granular lymphocyte leukemia, about half of patients showed multiple immunodominant subclonotypes. After therapy, about 35% of the 18 patients switched clonotypes, all new clones STAT3 wild type.

The data were produced by immunoSEQ multiplex PCR, yet TCRdb's version contains in-frame clones alone and is incomplete. Of over 25,000 clones in the sample, about 74% are singletons; the top ten hold 25% to 35%. V was cut by 4 bases and J by 7 bases, with 14 bases left in between. The CDR3 is 14 residues long. Germline-derived CDR1 and CDR2 are SGHNT and YYREEE (reference sequence). For this clone: Antigen unknown.

The receptor was isolated from a woman in her 50s with T-cell large granular lymphocyte leukemia. Some clones in this sample may be carry-over from other donors' samples. J is TRBJ1-4 and V is TRBV5-4; perhaps TRBD1 as D (5 bases). The sequenced sample was peripheral blood mononuclear cells. CDR3 bases: TGTGCCAGCAGCCGAGACAGCCAGACTGAAAAACTGTTTTTT. It codes for CASSRDSQTEKLFF.